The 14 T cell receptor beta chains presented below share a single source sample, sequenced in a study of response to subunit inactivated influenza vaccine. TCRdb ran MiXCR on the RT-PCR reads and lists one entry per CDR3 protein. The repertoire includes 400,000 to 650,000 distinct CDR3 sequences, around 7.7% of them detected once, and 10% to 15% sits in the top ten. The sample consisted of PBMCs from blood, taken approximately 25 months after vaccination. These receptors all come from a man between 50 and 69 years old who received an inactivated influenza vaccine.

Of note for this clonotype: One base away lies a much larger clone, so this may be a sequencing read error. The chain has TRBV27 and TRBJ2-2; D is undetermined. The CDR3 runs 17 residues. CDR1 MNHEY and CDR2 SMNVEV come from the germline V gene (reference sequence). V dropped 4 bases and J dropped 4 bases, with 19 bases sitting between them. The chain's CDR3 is CASSSTQAPQLTGELFF. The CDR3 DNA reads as TGTGCCAGCAGTTCCACCCAGGCCCCTCAACTCACCGGGGAGCTGTTTTTT.

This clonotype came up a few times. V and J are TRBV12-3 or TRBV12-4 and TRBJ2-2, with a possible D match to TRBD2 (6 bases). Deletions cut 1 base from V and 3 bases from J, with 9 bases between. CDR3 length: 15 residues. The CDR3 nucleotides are TGTGCCAGCAGTTTAGAACTAGCCTACACCGGGGAGCTGTTTTTT. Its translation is CASSLELAYTGELFF.

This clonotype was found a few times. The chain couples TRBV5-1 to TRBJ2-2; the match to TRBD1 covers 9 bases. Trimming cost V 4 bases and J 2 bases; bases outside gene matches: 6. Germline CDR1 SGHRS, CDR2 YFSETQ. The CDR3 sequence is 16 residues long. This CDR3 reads CASSTGQGPNTGELFF. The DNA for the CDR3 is TGCGCCAGCAGCACCGGACAGGGGCCCAACACCGGGGAGCTGTTTTTT.

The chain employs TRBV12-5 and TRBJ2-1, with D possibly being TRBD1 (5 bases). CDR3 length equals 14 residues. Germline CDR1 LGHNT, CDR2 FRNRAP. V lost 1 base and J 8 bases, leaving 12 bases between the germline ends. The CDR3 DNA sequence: TGTGCTAGTGGTTTGGGGCAAGGGGTGGATGAGCAGTTCTTC. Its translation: CASGLGQGVDEQFF.

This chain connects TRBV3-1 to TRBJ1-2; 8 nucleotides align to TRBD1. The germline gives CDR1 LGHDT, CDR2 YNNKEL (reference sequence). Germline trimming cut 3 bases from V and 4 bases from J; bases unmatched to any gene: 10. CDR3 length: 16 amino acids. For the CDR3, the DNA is TGTGCCAGCAGCCATACAAGCAGGGGGCGAGCCTATGGCTACACCTTC. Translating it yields CASSHTSRGRAYGYTF.

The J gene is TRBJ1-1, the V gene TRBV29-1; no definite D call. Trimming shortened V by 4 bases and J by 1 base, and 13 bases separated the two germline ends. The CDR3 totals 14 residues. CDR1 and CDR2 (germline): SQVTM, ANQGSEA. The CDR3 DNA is TGCAGCGTTGTTAGGCGGGCGGGGAACACTGAAGCTTTCTTT. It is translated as CSVVRRAGNTEAFF.

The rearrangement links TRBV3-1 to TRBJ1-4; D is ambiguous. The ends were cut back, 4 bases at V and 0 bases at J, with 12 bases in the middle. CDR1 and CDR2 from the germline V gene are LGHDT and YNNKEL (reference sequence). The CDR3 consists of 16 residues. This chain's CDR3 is CASSPRRSSTNEKLFF. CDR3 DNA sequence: TGTGCCAGCAGCCCAAGACGGTCATCAACTAATGAAAAACTGTTTTTT.

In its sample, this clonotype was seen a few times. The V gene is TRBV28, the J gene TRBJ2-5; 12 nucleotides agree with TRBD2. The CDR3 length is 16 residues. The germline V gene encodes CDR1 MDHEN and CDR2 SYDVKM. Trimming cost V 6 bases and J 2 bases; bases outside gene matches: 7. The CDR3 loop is CASSPTGLAGQETQYF. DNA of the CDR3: TGTGCCAGCAGCCCAACGGGACTAGCGGGTCAAGAGACCCAGTACTTC.

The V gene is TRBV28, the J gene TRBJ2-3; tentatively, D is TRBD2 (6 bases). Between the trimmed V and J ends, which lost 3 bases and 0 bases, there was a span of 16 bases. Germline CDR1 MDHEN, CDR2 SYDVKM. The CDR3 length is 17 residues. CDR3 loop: CASSFLGGVWSTDTQYF. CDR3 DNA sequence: TGTGCCAGCAGTTTCCTCGGCGGGGTGTGGAGCACAGATACGCAGTATTTT. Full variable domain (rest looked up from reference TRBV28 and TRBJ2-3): DVKVTQSSRYLVKRTGEKVFLECVQDMDHENMFWYRQDPGLGLRLIYFSYDVKMKEKGDIPEGYSVSREKKERFSLILESASTNQTSMYLCASSFLGGVWSTDTQYFGPGTRLTVL.

The CDR3 region has the DNA TGTGCCAGCAGTTACCCTACCGGGACAGGGGTCAGAAATCAGCCCCAGCATTTT. This codes for CASSYPTGTGVRNQPQHF. V usage is TRBV6-2 or TRBV6-3 and J usage is TRBJ1-5, with 10 bases fitting TRBD1. Germline assignment: CDR1 MNHEY and CDR2 SVGEGT. The CDR3 is made up of 18 amino acids. The V and J ends lost 2 bases and 4 bases, in that order; junction bases with no gene match: 11.

The CDR3 protein is CSVAMEHSTTDTQYF. The CDR3, as DNA: TGCAGCGTTGCGATGGAACACTCCACCACAGATACGCAGTATTTT. The chain has TRBV29-1 and TRBJ2-3; D not certain. This CDR3 has 15 residues. The V end was cut by 4 bases, the J end by 2 bases, with 16 bases between. Germline values: CDR1 SQVTM, CDR2 ANQGSEA.

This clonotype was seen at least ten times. The CDR3 spells CASSLGLETQYF. For the CDR3, the DNA is TGTGCCAGCAGCTTAGGGCTAGAGACCCAGTACTTC. The chain uses TRBV7-2 and TRBJ2-5; D call uncertain. CDR3 length: 12 residues. Germline V CDR1 and CDR2: SGHTA, FQGNSA. V lost 1 base, J lost 4 bases, and 4 bases lay in between.

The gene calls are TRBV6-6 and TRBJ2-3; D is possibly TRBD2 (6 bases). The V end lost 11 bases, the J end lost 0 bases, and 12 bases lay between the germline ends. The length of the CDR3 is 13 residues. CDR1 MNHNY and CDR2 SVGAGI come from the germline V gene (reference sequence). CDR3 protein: CAGSGYSTDTQYF. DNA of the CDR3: TGTGCCGGGAGCGGGTATAGCACAGATACGCAGTATTTT.

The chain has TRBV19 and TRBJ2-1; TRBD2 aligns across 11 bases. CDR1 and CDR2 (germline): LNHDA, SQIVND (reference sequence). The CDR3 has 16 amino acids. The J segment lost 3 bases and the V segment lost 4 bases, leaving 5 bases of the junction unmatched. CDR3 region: CASSRTSGSGYNEQFF. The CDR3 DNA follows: TGTGCCAGTAGTAGAACTAGCGGGAGCGGCTACAATGAGCAGTTCTTC.